These 20 T cell receptor beta chains originate from one sample sequenced in a study of blood T cell repertoires in COVID-19. Data came from immunoSEQ multiplex PCR; TCRdb stores just in-frame clones and leaves some out. Seen here are some 58,000 clones, roughly 80% observed once, and the top ten hold 10% to 13%. Sequences were obtained from peripheral blood. The receptors stem from a man aged 50-60 years with COVID-19, enrolled during active disease.

The V call is TRBV6-4, the J call TRBJ2-1, with 9 bases fitting TRBD1. Germline loops: CDR1 MRHNA, CDR2 SNTAGT. V lost 6 bases to trimming and J lost 1 base; unmatched junction nucleotides: 7. This CDR3 region has 16 residues. The CDR3 DNA reads TGTGCCAGCAGCCGGACAGGGGCCCAATCCTACAATGAGCAGTTCTTC. Protein sequence: CASSRTGAQSYNEQFF.

V gene TRBV3-1 (or the pseudogene TRBV3-2) combines with J gene TRBJ2-2; D is ambiguous. The CDR3 has 16 amino acids. V was cut by 1 base and J by 2 bases, with 11 bases left in between. Germline CDR1 reads LGHDT; CDR2 reads YNNKEL (reference sequence). The CDR3 is CASSQAELPNTGELFF. CDR3 in DNA: TGTGCCAGCAGCCAAGCCGAACTACCCAACACCGGGGAGCTGTTTTTT.

The chain carries TRBV6-2 or TRBV6-3 and TRBJ2-4; 8 bases match TRBD2. The CDR3 has 16 residues. CDR1 and CDR2 (germline): MNHEY, SVGEGT. Trimming removed 2 bases from V and 4 bases from J; junction bases left unmatched: 7. DNA of the CDR3: TGTGCCAGCAGTTACGACGGCGGGGGGCAAAAAAACATTCAGTACTTC. Translated: CASSYDGGGQKNIQYF.

The chain recombines TRBV6-5 with TRBJ1-3; D not certain. This CDR3 is 12 amino acids long. V was trimmed by 6 bases and J by 0 bases, leaving 3 bases between them. Germline V gene lookup returns CDR1 MNHEY and CDR2 SVGAGI. CDR3 region: CASRASGNTIYF. In DNA, the CDR3 is TGTGCCAGCAGGGCCTCTGGAAACACCATATATTTT.

This chain uses TRBV19 with TRBJ1-2, with TRBD1 as a possible D gene (6 bases). CDR1 is LNHDA, CDR2 SQIVND, per germline (reference sequence). There are 13 residues in the CDR3. V shed 2 bases and J shed 2 bases, with 6 bases lying between them. CDR3 DNA sequence: TGTGCCAGTAGTATAAGGGGGAACTATGGCTACACCTTC. Its protein product is CASSIRGNYGYTF.

This clone was seen once. The V call is TRBV19, the J call TRBJ1-1; D is unclear. The CDR3 sequence is 15 residues long. V was trimmed by 11 bases and J by 2 bases, leaving 21 bases between them. CDR1 is LNHDA and CDR2 is SQIVND in the germline V gene (reference sequence). In DNA, the CDR3 is TGTGCCTCCCAGCGCGGGTTCCCTGGTAACACTGAAGCTTTCTTT. Its protein is CASQRGFPGNTEAFF.

A remark on this clone: The junction differs from germline at one of its ends, possibly a read error. This chain uses TRBV7-7 with TRBJ2-5, with D perhaps TRBD1 (6 bases). Germline V gene sequence: CDR1 SSHAT, CDR2 FNYEAQ (reference sequence). The CDR3 length is 14 residues. The CDR3 protein is CASSFRGRGETQYF. CDR3 DNA sequence: TGTGCTAGCAGCTTCAGGGGACGTGGGGAGACCCAGTACTTC.

This chain joins TRBV28 and TRBJ2-6; 7 bases are a match to TRBD1. The germline V gene encodes CDR1 MDHEN and CDR2 SYDVKM. The CDR3 has 17 amino acids. Losses at the gene ends were 2 bases for V and 0 bases for J; bases not matched to a gene: 4. CDR3 region: CASSLGQELSGANVLTF. In DNA, the CDR3 is TGTGCCAGCAGTTTAGGACAGGAGCTCTCTGGGGCCAACGTCCTGACTTTC.

The rearrangement joins TRBV9 to TRBJ1-1; 11 bases are shared with TRBD1. Trimming at V came to 3 bases and at J to 5 bases, leaving 6 bases not matched to a gene. Germline loops: CDR1 SGDLS, CDR2 YYNGEE. The CDR3 totals 15 residues. CDR3 sequence: CASSAGTGGKTEAFF. As DNA, the CDR3 is TGTGCCAGCAGCGCGGGGACAGGGGGGAAGACTGAAGCTTTCTTT. Together with reference TRBV9 and TRBJ1-1, the CDR3 gives the full variable domain: DSGVTQTPKHLITATGQRVTLRCSPRSGDLSVYWYQQSLDQGLQFLIQYYNGEERAKGNILERFSAQQFPDLHSELNLSSLELGDSALYFCASSAGTGGKTEAFFGQGTRLTVV.

This sequence joins TRBV19 and TRBJ1-1, with 10 bases identical to TRBD1. CDR3 length equals 15 residues. V was pared by 6 bases and J by 0 bases, with 4 bases of the junction left unmatched. Germline-derived CDR1 and CDR2 are LNHDA and SQIVND (reference sequence). The CDR3, as DNA: TGTGCCAGTAGCCGACAGGGGGCTATGAACACTGAAGCTTTCTTT. It encodes CASSRQGAMNTEAFF.

The V and J genes are TRBV4-2 and TRBJ2-3; TRBD2 agrees at 10 bases. Germline lookup yields CDR1 LGHNA and CDR2 YNFKEQ. The CDR3 has 17 amino acids. V was clipped by 6 bases and J by 3 bases; unmatched bases: 12. In nucleotides, the CDR3 is TGTGCCAGCAGTTTCCTGGCAGCGGGAGGGGGGACAGATACGCAGTATTTT. Its translation: CASSFLAAGGGTDTQYF.

The chain recombines TRBV30 with TRBJ1-1; D remains unclear. V lost 4 bases to trimming and J lost 5 bases, with 14 bases between them. The germline V gene has CDR1 GTSNPN and CDR2 SVGIG (reference sequence). The CDR3 runs to 13 residues. CDR3 loop: CAWKVSPRTEAFF. CDR3 DNA: TGTGCCTGGAAGGTCTCACCGAGGACTGAAGCTTTCTTT.

The CDR3 coding sequence is TGTGCCAGCAGCTTAGCACAGGGGGTGGGGTATGGCTACACCTTC. Its translation: CASSLAQGVGYGYTF. The rearrangement uses TRBV7-2 and TRBJ1-2; 8 bases fit TRBD1. This CDR3 has 15 amino acids. J gave up 5 bases and V 0 bases, and 5 bases lay outside the gene matches. Per the germline V gene, CDR1 is SGHTA and CDR2 is FQGNSA.

J is TRBJ1-1 and V is TRBV7-6; D perhaps matches TRBD1 (6 bases). The CDR3 runs 17 residues. The V and J ends lost 5 bases and 0 bases respectively, with 19 bases between them. Germline loops: CDR1 SGHVS, CDR2 FNYEAQ. The CDR3 bases are TGTGCCAGCAGCCAACGAGGGGGGGGAATCATGAACACTGAAGCTTTCTTT. This translates into CASSQRGGGIMNTEAFF. Using reference TRBV7-6 and TRBJ1-1 for the parts outside the CDR3, the full variable domain is GAGVSQSPRYKVTKRGQDVALRCDPISGHVSLYWYRQALGQGPEFLTYFNYEAQQDKSGLPNDRFSAERPEGSISTLTIQRTEQRDSAMYRCASSQRGGGIMNTEAFFGQGTRLTVV.

The chain joins TRBV4-1 to TRBJ2-1; tentatively, D is TRBD2 (7 bases). Per the germline V gene, CDR1 is MGHRA and CDR2 is YSYEKL. The CDR3 runs to 17 residues. V lost 1 base and J lost 7, with 20 bases in between. The CDR3 DNA sequence: TGCGCCAGCAGCCAAGCTGCCAGTGGGGGGGCTGGGAATGAGCAGTTCTTC. This translates into CASSQAASGGAGNEQFF.

The chain has TRBV29-1 and TRBJ2-7, with 10 positions matching TRBD1. This CDR3 comprises 15 residues. Germline V CDR1 and CDR2: SQVTM, ANQGSEA. V trimming: 0 bases; J trimming: 4 bases; junction bases outside the gene matches: 6. The DNA of the CDR3 is TGCAGCGTTGAAGATTCGACAGGGGGCCGTTACGAGCAGTACTTC. Residues: CSVEDSTGGRYEQYF.

This clone has a handful of counts. The rearrangement uses TRBV29-1 and TRBJ1-2, with D unclear. Germline CDR1 SQVTM, CDR2 ANQGSEA. This CDR3 is 16 amino acids long. The germline V and J ends were trimmed by 2 bases and 6 bases, with 22 bases remaining between them. The CDR3 region has the DNA TGCAGCGTTGAAACCCCCACACAGCGGAGACCTCATGGCTACACCTTC. Its protein is CSVETPTQRRPHGYTF.

This clone occurred once. This sequence joins TRBV7-2 and TRBJ1-1; possibly TRBD1 for D (5 bases). The germline V gene has CDR1 SGHTA and CDR2 FQGNSA. Between the trimmed V and J ends, which lost 1 base and 3 bases, there was a span of 9 bases. This CDR3 comprises 14 residues. CDR3 in amino acids: CASSLVTDYTEAFF. For the CDR3, the DNA is TGTGCCAGCAGCTTAGTGACAGACTACACTGAAGCTTTCTTT.

The CDR3 DNA follows: TGTGCCAGCAGCCACGGACTAGCGGGAGAGACCCAGTACTTC. Its protein product is CASSHGLAGETQYF. The V call is TRBV5-5, the J call TRBJ2-5; 11 bases map to TRBD2. CDR1 SGHKS and CDR2 YYEKEE come from the germline V gene (reference sequence). This CDR3 has 14 amino acids. Trimming at V came to 4 bases and at J to 4 bases, leaving 3 bases not matched to a gene.

The chain links TRBV13 to TRBJ2-2; D perhaps matches TRBD1 (5 bases). CDR1 and CDR2 (germline): PRHDT, FYEKMQ (reference sequence). V lost 5 bases and J 4 bases, leaving 11 bases between the germline ends. This CDR3 contains 14 residues. The CDR3, as DNA: TGTGCCAGCAGCCAGGGCTTCATCACCGGGGAGCTGTTTTTT. Translation: CASSQGFITGELFF.